A selection of T cell receptor beta chains follows, all from one sample in a study of OX40 agonist ivuxolimab in advanced cancers. TCRdb keeps only in-frame clones here, not all; method: immunoSEQ multiplex PCR. The table lists roughly 20,000 clones, just under 75% of them singletons. Source: CD4+ or CD8+ T cells sorted from blood, taken in a trial of the OX40 agonist ivuxolimab. Every receptor here comes from an adult with an advanced solid tumor such as melanoma, head and neck, liver or kidney cancer. CDR3s include the opening cysteine and the closing phenylalanine or tryptophan. Fields, in order: CDR3 length, D gene, clone size, J gene, V gene, CDR3 DNA, CDR3 protein. A D gene is named only where the DNA matches it firmly. Clone size is shown for a subset of rows, as once, few, many or a class of expanded clone.

cdr3_length: 14; d_call: TRBD2; clone_size: .; j_call: TRBJ2-3; v_call: TRBV13; cdr3_nt: TGTGCCAGCTGTATCGCGGGGGGGCGTTATACGCAGTATTTT; cdr3_aa: CASCIAGGRYTQYF
cdr3_length: 19; d_call: TRBD1; clone_size: .; j_call: TRBJ1-4; v_call: TRBV5-4; cdr3_nt: TGTGCCAGCAGCTTCGGGACAGGGGAATTCGCCTCAACTAATGAAAAACTGTTTTTT; cdr3_aa: CASSFGTGEFASTNEKLFF
cdr3_length: 18; d_call: TRBD2; clone_size: .; j_call: TRBJ2-3; v_call: TRBV4-2; cdr3_nt: TGTGCCAGCAGCCAAGAAGGGGGACTAGCGGGGAGCACAGATACGCAGTATTTT; cdr3_aa: CASSQEGGLAGSTDTQYF
cdr3_length: 14; d_call: TRBD2; clone_size: .; j_call: TRBJ2-1; v_call: TRBV6-6; cdr3_nt: TGTGCCAGCAGTTACTCGGGAGGGAACAATGAGCAGTTCTTC; cdr3_aa: CASSYSGGNNEQFF
cdr3_length: 19; d_call: .; clone_size: .; j_call: TRBJ2-1; v_call: TRBV28; cdr3_nt: TGTGCCAGCAGTTTTGGCCAGACTGACGGGGGCAGCTCCTACAATGAGCAGTTCTTC; cdr3_aa: CASSFGQTDGGSSYNEQFF
cdr3_length: 15; d_call: TRBD1; clone_size: .; j_call: TRBJ1-2; v_call: TRBV7-9; cdr3_nt: TGTGCCAGCAGCCCGACAGGGACAGGCGTCGGTGGCTACACCTTC; cdr3_aa: CASSPTGTGVGGYTF
cdr3_length: 16; d_call: TRBD2; clone_size: .; j_call: TRBJ2-1; v_call: TRBV4-2; cdr3_nt: TGTGCCAGCAGCCGGGGACTAGCGGACACCTACAATGAGCAGTTCTTC; cdr3_aa: CASSRGLADTYNEQFF
cdr3_length: 15; d_call: TRBD1; clone_size: .; j_call: TRBJ1-1; v_call: TRBV6-5; cdr3_nt: TGTGCCAGCAGTTACTTCGGACAGGGGTTGGTTGAAGCTTTCTTT; cdr3_aa: CASSYFGQGLVEAFF
cdr3_length: 14; d_call: TRBD1; clone_size: .; j_call: TRBJ2-3; v_call: TRBV4-3; cdr3_nt: TGCGCCAGCAGCCATGACAGGGGGCAAGATACGCAGTATTTT; cdr3_aa: CASSHDRGQDTQYF
cdr3_length: 16; d_call: TRBD1; clone_size: few; j_call: TRBJ1-6; v_call: TRBV7-2; cdr3_nt: TGTGCCAGCAGCCCTACTACGGACAGGGTGAATTCACCCCTCCACTTT; cdr3_aa: CASSPTTDRVNSPLHF
cdr3_length: 14; d_call: .; clone_size: few; j_call: TRBJ1-5; v_call: TRBV6-1; cdr3_nt: TGTGCCAGTATGCTCGATCCCTACAATCAGCCCCAGCATTTT; cdr3_aa: CASMLDPYNQPQHF
cdr3_length: 15; d_call: .; clone_size: .; j_call: TRBJ1-5; v_call: TRBV21-1; cdr3_nt: TGTGCCAGCAGCCGACAGGCACTCAGTTGTCAGCCCCAGCATTTT; cdr3_aa: CASSRQALSCQPQHF
cdr3_length: 13; d_call: .; clone_size: .; j_call: TRBJ2-5; v_call: TRBV9; cdr3_nt: TGTGCCAGCAGCGGACAGCCCCAAGAGACCCAGTACTTC; cdr3_aa: CASSGQPQETQYF
cdr3_length: 18; d_call: .; clone_size: .; j_call: TRBJ2-7; v_call: TRBV12-2; cdr3_nt: TGTGCAAGTCGCTCTAGTTGCGGGACTAGCGGAAGCTCCTACGAGCAGTACTTC; cdr3_aa: CASRSSCGTSGSSYEQYF
cdr3_length: 12; d_call: .; clone_size: medium-sized; j_call: TRBJ1-2; v_call: TRBV11-2; cdr3_nt: TGTGCCAGCAGTTTGACGGGGGAGGGCTACACCTTC; cdr3_aa: CASSLTGEGYTF
cdr3_length: 15; d_call: TRBD1; clone_size: few; j_call: TRBJ2-7; v_call: TRBV5-6; cdr3_nt: TGTGCCAGCAGCTCGGTCGGGACAGGGGCAAACGAGCAGTACTTC; cdr3_aa: CASSSVGTGANEQYF
cdr3_length: 14; d_call: TRBD2; clone_size: .; j_call: TRBJ2-1; v_call: TRBV11-2; cdr3_nt: TGTGCCACCGTAGGACTAGCGGGAGAAGAGGAGCAGTTCTTC; cdr3_aa: CATVGLAGEEEQFF
cdr3_length: 16; d_call: .; clone_size: .; j_call: TRBJ2-7; v_call: TRBV7-8; cdr3_nt: TGTGCCAGCAGCCGCAATTTGGGGGAAGTTATCTACGAGCAGTACTTC; cdr3_aa: CASSRNLGEVIYEQYF
cdr3_length: 17; d_call: TRBD1; clone_size: .; j_call: TRBJ2-7; v_call: TRBV7-8; cdr3_nt: TGTGCCAGCAGCTTAGAGGACGGGGGACAGGGTGCGGACGAGCAGTACTTC; cdr3_aa: CASSLEDGGQGADEQYF
cdr3_length: 13; d_call: .; clone_size: .; j_call: TRBJ1-2; v_call: TRBV2; cdr3_nt: TGTGCCAGCAGTGAATCGCCAGCCTATGGCTACACCTTC; cdr3_aa: CASSESPAYGYTF